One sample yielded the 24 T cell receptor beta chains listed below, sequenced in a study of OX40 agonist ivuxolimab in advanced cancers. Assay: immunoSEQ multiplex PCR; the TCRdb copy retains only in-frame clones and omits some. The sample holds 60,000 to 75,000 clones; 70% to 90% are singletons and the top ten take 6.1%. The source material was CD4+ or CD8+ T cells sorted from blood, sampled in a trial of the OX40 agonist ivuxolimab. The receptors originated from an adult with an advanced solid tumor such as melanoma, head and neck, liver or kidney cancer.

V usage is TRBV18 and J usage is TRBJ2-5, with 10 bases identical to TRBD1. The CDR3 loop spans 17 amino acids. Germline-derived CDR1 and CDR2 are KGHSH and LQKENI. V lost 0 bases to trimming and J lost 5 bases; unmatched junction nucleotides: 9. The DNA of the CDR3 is TGTGCCAGCTCACCACCCCGAGGACAGGGGGACGGGGAGACCCAGTACTTC. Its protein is CASSPPRGQGDGETQYF. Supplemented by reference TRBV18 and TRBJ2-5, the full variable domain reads NAGVMQNPRHLVRRRGQEARLRCSPMKGHSHVYWYRQLPEEGLKFMVYLQKENIIDESGMPKERFSAEFPKEGPSILRIQQVVRGDSAAYFCASSPPRGQGDGETQYFGPGTRLLVL.

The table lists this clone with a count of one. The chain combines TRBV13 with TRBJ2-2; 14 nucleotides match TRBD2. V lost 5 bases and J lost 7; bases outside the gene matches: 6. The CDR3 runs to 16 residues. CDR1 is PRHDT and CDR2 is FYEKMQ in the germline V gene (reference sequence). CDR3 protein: CASSGGLAGVGGELFF. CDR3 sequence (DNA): TGTGCCAGCAGCGGGGGACTAGCGGGAGTAGGCGGGGAGCTGTTTTTT.

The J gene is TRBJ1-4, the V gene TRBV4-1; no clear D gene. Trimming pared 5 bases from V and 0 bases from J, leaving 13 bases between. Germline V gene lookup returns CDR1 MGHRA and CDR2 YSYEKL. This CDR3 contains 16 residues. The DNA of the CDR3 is TGCGCCAGCAGCTCGCGACCTCCAGCAACTAATGAAAAACTGTTTTTT. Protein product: CASSSRPPATNEKLFF.

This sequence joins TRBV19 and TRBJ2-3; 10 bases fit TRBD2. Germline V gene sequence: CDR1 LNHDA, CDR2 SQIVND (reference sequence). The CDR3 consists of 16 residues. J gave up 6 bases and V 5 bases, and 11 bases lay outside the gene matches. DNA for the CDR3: TGTGCCAGTAGTGCCTCTAGCGGGGGAGGATGGGATACGCAGTATTTT. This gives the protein CASSASSGGGWDTQYF.

The CDR3 region is CASSWGSGANVLTF. Written as DNA, the CDR3 is TGTGCCAGCAGCTGGGGGTCGGGGGCCAACGTCCTGACTTTC. The chain is built from TRBV7-9 and TRBJ2-6, with D tentatively TRBD1 or TRBD2 (5 bases each). From germline, CDR1 is SEHNR and CDR2 FQNEAQ (reference sequence). The CDR3 has 14 amino acids. With 4 bases removed from V and 4 bases from J, the gap between germline ends came to 8 bases.

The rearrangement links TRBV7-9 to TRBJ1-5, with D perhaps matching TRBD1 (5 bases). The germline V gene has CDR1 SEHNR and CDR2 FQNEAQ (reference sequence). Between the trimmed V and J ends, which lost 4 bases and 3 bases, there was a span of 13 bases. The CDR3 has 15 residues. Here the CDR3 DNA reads TGTGCCAGCAGCTCTCATCAGGGTACCAATCAGCCCCAGCATTTT. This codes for CASSSHQGTNQPQHF.

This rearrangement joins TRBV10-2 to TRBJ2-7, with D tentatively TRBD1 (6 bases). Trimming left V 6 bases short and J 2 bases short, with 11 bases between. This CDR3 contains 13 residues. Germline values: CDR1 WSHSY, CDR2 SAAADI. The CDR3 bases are TGCGCCAGCAGCCCCGGGACAACCTACGAGCAGTACTTC. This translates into CASSPGTTYEQYF.

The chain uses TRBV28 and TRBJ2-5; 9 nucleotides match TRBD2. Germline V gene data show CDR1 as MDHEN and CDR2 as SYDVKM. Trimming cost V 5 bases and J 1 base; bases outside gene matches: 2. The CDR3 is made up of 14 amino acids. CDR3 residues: CASSEAGGQETQYF. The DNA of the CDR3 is TGTGCCAGCAGTGAAGCGGGGGGCCAAGAGACCCAGTACTTC.

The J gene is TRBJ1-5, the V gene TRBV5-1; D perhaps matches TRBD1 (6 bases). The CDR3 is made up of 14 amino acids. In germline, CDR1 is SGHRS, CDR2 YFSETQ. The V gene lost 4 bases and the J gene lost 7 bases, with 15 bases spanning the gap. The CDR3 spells CASSVGGAGQPQHF. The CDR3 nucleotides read TGCGCCAGCAGCGTGGGGGGGGCGGGACAGCCCCAGCATTTT.

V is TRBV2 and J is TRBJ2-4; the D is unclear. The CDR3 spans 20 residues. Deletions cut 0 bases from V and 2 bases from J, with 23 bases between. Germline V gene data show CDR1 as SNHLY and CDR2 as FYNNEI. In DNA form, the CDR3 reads TGTGCCAGCAGTGAAGCGCTTGGGTGGCAGGCCACTGGGACCAAAAACATTCAGTACTTC. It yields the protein CASSEALGWQATGTKNIQYF.

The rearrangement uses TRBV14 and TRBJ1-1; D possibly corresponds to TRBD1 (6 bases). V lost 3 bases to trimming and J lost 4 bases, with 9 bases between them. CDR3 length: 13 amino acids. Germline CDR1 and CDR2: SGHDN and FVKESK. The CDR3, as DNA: TGTGCCAGCAGCCAGCAGGGGCCCACTGAAGCTTTCTTT. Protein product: CASSQQGPTEAFF.

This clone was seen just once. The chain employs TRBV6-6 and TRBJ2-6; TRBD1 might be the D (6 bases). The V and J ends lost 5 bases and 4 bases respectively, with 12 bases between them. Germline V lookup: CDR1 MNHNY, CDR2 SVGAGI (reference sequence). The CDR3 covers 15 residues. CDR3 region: CASSITGTGANVLTF. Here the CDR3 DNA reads TGTGCCAGCAGTATCACAGGGACCGGGGCCAACGTCCTGACTTTC.

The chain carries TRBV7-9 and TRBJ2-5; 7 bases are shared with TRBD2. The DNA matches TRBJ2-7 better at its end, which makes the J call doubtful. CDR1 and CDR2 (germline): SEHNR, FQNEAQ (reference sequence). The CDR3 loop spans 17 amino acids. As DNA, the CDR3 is TGTGCCAGCAGCTCCCGTTTAAACGTGGGAGGGCCGAACGAGCAGTACTTC. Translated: CASSSRLNVGGPNEQYF.

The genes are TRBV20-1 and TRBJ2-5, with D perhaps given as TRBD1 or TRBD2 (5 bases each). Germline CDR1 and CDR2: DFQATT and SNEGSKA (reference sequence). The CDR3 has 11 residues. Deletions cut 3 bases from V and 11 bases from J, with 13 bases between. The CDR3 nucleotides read TGCAGTGCTAGGAGAGGGGAAGAGCAGTACTTC. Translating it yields CSARRGEEQYF.

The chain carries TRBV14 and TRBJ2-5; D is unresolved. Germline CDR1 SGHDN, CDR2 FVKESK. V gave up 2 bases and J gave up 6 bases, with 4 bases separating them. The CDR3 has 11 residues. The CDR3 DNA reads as TGTGCCAGCAGCCAAAGTCAGACCCAGTACTTC. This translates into CASSQSQTQYF.

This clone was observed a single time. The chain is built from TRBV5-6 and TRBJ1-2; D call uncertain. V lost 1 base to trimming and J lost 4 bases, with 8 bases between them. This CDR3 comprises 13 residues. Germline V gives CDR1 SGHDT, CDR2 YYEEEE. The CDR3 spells CASSLNLRYGYTF. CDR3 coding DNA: TGTGCCAGCAGCTTGAATCTCCGCTATGGCTACACCTTC.

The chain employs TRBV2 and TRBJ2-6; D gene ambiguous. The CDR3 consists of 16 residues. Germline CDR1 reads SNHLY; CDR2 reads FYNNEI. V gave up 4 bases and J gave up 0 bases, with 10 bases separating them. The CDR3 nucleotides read TGTGCCAGCAGTGCTGACGGTAGCTCTGGGGCCAACGTCCTGACTTTC. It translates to CASSADGSSGANVLTF.

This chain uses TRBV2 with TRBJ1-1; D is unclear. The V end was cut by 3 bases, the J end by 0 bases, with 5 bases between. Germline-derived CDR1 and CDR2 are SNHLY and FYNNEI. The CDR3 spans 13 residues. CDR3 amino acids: CASSDNLNTEAFF. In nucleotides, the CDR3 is TGTGCCAGCAGTGATAACCTGAACACTGAAGCTTTCTTT.

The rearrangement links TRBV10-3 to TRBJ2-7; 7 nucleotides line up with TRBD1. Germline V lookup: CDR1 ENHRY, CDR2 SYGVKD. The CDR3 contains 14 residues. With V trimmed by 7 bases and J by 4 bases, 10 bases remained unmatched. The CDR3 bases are TGTGCCATCACCCAGTCCCGGGACAGTTACGAGCAGTACTTC. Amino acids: CAITQSRDSYEQYF.

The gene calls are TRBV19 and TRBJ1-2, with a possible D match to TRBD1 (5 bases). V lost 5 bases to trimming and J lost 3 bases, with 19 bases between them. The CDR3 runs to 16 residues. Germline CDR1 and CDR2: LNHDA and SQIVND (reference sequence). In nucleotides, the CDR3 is TGTGCCAGTAGTTCCCAATCGACGGGGGACTACTATGGCTACACCTTC. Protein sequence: CASSSQSTGDYYGYTF.

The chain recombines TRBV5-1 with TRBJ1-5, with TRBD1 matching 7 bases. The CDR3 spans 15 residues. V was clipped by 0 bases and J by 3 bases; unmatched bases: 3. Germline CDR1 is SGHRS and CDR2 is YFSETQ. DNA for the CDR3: TGCGCCAGCAGCTTGGGGGACAGCTACAATCAGCCCCAGCATTTT. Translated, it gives CASSLGDSYNQPQHF.

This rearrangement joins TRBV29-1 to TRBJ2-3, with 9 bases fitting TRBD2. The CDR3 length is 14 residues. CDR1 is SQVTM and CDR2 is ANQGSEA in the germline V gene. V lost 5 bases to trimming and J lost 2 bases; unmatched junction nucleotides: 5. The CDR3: CSVRTSVATDTQYF. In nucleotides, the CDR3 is TGCAGCGTTCGGACTAGCGTAGCCACAGATACGCAGTATTTT.

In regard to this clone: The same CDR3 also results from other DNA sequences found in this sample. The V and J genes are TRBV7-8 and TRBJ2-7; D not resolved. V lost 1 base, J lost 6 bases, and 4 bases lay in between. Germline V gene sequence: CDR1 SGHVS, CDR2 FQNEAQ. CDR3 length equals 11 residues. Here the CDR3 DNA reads TGTGCCAGCAGCTTAGTTGGCGAGCAGTACTTC. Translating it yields CASSLVGEQYF.

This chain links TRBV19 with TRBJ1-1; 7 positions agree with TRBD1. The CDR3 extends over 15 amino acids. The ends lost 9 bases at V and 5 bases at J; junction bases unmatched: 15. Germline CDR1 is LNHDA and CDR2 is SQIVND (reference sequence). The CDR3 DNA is TGTGCCAGCAGGACCGAACAGGGGATCATGACTGAAGCTTTCTTT. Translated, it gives CASRTEQGIMTEAFF.